This is a list of T cell receptor beta chains from one sample in a study of post-analysis software for immune sequencing data. One entry per CDR3 protein, called by TCRdb with MiXCR from the PCR reads. The data contain 600,000 to 700,000 distinct CDR3 sequences, approximately 60% of them seen just once; the ten biggest clones take up approximately 11%. The sequenced sample was blood. Source of these receptors: a girl aged 2 to 9 with multiple sclerosis. Both conserved end residues are part of each CDR3. A D gene is named only where the DNA matches it firmly. Size is omitted from some rows. Given values are once, few, many or a class for expanded clones.

CDR3 length	V gene	clone size	J gene	D gene	CDR3 protein	CDR3 DNA
17	TRBV9	NA	TRBJ2-1	TRBD2	CASSVGGLAGGYNEQFF	TGTGCCAGCAGCGTGGGAGGACTAGCGGGAGGCTACAATGAGCAGTTCTTC
15	TRBV5-1	NA	TRBJ2-7	NA	CASSVGPDNSYEQYF	TGCGCCAGCAGCGTGGGGCCTGACAACTCCTACGAGCAGTACTTC
14	TRBV6-2/TRBV6-3	NA	TRBJ2-7	NA	CASRADKGTYEQYF	TGTGCCAGCAGAGCTGATAAGGGCACCTACGAGCAGTACTTC
15	TRBV25-1	NA	TRBJ2-7	TRBD2	CASSGGLAEAYEQYF	TGTGCCAGCAGTGGGGGACTAGCGGAGGCCTACGAGCAGTACTTC
14	TRBV6-1	NA	TRBJ1-5	NA	CASSGRHGNQPQHF	TGTGCCAGCAGTGGGAGACACGGCAATCAGCCCCAGCATTTT
14	TRBV4-3	NA	TRBJ2-5	NA	CASSQDRGPKTQYF	TGCGCCAGCAGCCAAGACAGGGGCCCAAAGACCCAGTACTTC
15	TRBV10-2	NA	TRBJ2-7	NA	CASRQLGLDSYEQYF	TGCGCCAGCAGACAACTGGGACTGGACTCCTACGAGCAGTACTTC
11	TRBV12-3/TRBV12-4	few	TRBJ2-1	NA	CASNSGLAQFF	TGTGCCAGCAACTCGGGACTCGCGCAGTTCTTC
15	TRBV5-6	few	TRBJ2-7	NA	CASSLKAASLREQYF	TGTGCCAGCAGCTTGAAAGCGGCCAGCCTTCGTGAGCAGTACTTC
16	TRBV14	NA	TRBJ2-6	NA	CASSREGDSGANVLTF	TGTGCCAGCTCGCGAGAGGGGGACTCTGGGGCCAACGTCCTGACTTTC
15	TRBV10-3	few	TRBJ1-6	TRBD1	CAIIRGTGEASPLHF	TGTGCCATCATCCGAGGGACAGGGGAGGCATCACCCCTCCACTTT
13	TRBV29-1	NA	TRBJ2-3	NA	CSVESDPLGTQYF	TGCAGCGTTGAGTCGGACCCCCTTGGGACGCAGTATTTT
15	TRBV5-1	NA	TRBJ2-7	NA	CASSLAAGIAYEQYF	TGCGCCAGCAGCTTGGCTGCGGGTATCGCCTACGAGCAGTACTTC
14	TRBV20-1	NA	TRBJ2-7	TRBD2	CSARASGYAYEQYF	TGCAGTGCTAGAGCTAGCGGTTATGCCTACGAGCAGTACTTC
14	TRBV10-3	NA	TRBJ2-7	NA	CAIRLASTIYEQYF	TGTGCCATCAGGTTGGCCTCTACCATTTACGAGCAGTACTTC